This TCR beta chain originates from a study of blood T cell repertoires in COVID-19. Study summary: Material from acute and convalescent COVID-19 was sourced from the United States, Italy and Spain. T cells, B-cell-depleted T cells, or PBMCs provided the cDNA or gDNA that served as material.

Under the authors' procedure: Estimation of nucleated cell counts was performed using reference gene primer amplification. Method: immunoSEQ multiplex PCR; TCRdb's copy keeps in-frame clones and lacks some. V and J calls plus clone size are reproduced from that table; the DNA served to infer D and trimming. The table lists 210,000 or so clones, 84% of them singletons, with approximately 8% in the top ten. Germline assignment: CDR1 MNHNY and CDR2 SVGAGI (reference sequence). The CDR3 is 13 residues long. J was trimmed by 7 bases and V by 7 bases; bases with no gene match: 5. The chain joins TRBV6-6 to TRBJ1-2; 11 positions agree with TRBD1. The sequence came from a woman aged 50 to 60 with active or convalescent COVID-19. Sequencing input: peripheral blood. CDR3 nucleotides: TGTGCCAGCACGGACAGGGGGCGAAGTGGCTACACCTTC. This sequence encodes CASTDRGRSGYTF.